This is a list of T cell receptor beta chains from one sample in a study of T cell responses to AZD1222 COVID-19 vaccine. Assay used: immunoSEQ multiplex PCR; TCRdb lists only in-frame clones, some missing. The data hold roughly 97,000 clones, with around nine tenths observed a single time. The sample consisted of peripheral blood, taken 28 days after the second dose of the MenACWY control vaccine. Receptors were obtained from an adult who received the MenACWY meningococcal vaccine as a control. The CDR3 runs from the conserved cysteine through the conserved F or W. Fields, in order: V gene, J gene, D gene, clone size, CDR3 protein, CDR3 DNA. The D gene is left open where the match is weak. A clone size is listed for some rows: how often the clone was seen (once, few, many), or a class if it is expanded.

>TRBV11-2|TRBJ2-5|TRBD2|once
CASSLVAGGPETQYF
TGTGCCAGCAGCTTAGTTGCGGGGGGGCCAGAGACCCAGTACTTC
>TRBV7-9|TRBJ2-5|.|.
CASSSSPGTSGYQETQYF
TGTGCCAGCAGCTCCTCGCCCGGGACTTCAGGGTACCAAGAGACCCAGTACTTC
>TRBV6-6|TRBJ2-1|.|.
CASQGSSYNEQFF
TGTGCCAGCCAGGGAAGCTCATACAATGAGCAGTTCTTC
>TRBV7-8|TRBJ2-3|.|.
CASSLARTSDTQYF
TGTGCCAGCAGCTTAGCGAGGACTTCCGATACGCAGTATTTT
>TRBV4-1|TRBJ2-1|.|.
CASSPQQGSLYNEQFF
TGCGCCAGCAGCCCTCAACAGGGATCCCTCTACAATGAGCAGTTCTTC
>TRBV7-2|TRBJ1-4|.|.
CASSLGRLRGGTNEKLFF
TGTGCCAGCAGCTTAGGTCGCCTTAGGGGGGGAACTAATGAAAAACTGTTTTTT
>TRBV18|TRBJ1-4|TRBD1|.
CASSPRQGWEKLFF
TGTGCCAGCTCACCACGACAGGGATGGGAAAAACTGTTTTTT
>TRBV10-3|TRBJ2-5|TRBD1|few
CAISARQGPQETQYF
TGTGCCATCAGTGCCCGACAGGGCCCCCAAGAGACCCAGTACTTC
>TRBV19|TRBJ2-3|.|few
CASRSISDTQYF
TGTGCCAGTAGAAGTATCTCAGATACGCAGTATTTT
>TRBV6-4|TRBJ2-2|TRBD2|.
CASSLSGGNTGELFF
TGTGCCAGCAGCCTTAGCGGGGGGAACACCGGGGAGCTGTTTTTT
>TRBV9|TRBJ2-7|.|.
CASSVVSGSEQYF
TGTGCCAGCAGCGTAGTGTCGGGGAGCGAGCAGTACTTC
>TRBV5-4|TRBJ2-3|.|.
CASSSLKGGGDTQYF
TGTGCCAGCAGCTCTCTTAAAGGGGGGGGAGATACGCAGTATTTT
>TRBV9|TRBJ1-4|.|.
CASSFMDQATNEKLFF
TGTGCCAGCAGTTTTATGGACCAGGCAACTAATGAAAAACTGTTTTTT
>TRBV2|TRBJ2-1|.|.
CANKAGSYNEQFF
TGTGCCAACAAGGCGGGGTCCTACAATGAGCAGTTCTTC
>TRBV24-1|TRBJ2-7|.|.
CATSDTTRAPGEQYF
TGTGCCACCAGTGACACGACTAGGGCCCCCGGGGAGCAGTACTTC
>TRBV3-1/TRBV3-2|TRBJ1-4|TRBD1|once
CASSQKAGTGDEKLFF
TGTGCCAGCAGCCAGAAGGCCGGGACAGGGGATGAAAAACTGTTTTTT
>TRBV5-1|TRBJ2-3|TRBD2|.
CASSPFEGRGTQYF
TGCGCCAGCAGCCCGTTCGAGGGGAGGGGTACGCAGTATTTT
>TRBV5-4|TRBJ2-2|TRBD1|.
CASSYGQGGELFF
TGTGCCAGCAGCTACGGACAGGGCGGAGAGCTGTTTTTT
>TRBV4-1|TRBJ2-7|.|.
CASSQRAGTYEQYF
TGCGCCAGCAGCCAAAGGGCGGGGACCTACGAGCAGTACTTC
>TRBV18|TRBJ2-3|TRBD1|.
CASSRSQGADTQYF
TGTGCCAGCTCACGGTCACAGGGGGCAGATACGCAGTATTTT
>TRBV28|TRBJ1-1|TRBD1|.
CASRQTGPEAFF
TGTGCCAGCAGACAGACAGGGCCCGAAGCTTTCTTT
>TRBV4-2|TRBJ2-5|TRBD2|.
CASSQVTSGGHETQYF
TGTGCCAGCAGCCAAGTTACTAGCGGGGGCCACGAGACCCAGTACTTC
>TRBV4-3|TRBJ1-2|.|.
CASSQAGGTGYTF
TGCGCCAGCAGCCAAGCTGGGGGTACTGGCTACACCTTC
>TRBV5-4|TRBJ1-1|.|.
CASSLGRNMNTEAFF
TGTGCCAGCAGCTTGGGACGGAACATGAACACTGAAGCTTTCTTT
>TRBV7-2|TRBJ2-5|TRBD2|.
CASSLGGLAGRETQYF
TGTGCCAGCAGCTTAGGGGGACTAGCGGGACGGGAGACCCAGTACTTC
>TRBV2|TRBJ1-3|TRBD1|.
CASRAAGGNIGNTIYF
TGTGCCAGCAGGGCAGCAGGGGGGAATATTGGAAACACCATATATTTT
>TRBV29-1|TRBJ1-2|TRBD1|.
CSVEDRGLKGYGYTF
TGCAGCGTTGAGGACAGGGGATTGAAGGGCTATGGCTACACCTTC
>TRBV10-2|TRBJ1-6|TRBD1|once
CASSESGGHSPLHF
TGCGCCAGCAGTGAGTCAGGGGGCCACTCACCCCTCCACTTT
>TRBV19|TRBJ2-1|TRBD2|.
CASEGTSEGNEQFF
TGTGCCAGTGAAGGGACTAGCGAGGGTAATGAGCAGTTCTTC
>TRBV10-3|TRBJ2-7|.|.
CAISGGREDEQYF
TGTGCCATCAGTGGCGGCAGAGAGGACGAGCAGTACTTC
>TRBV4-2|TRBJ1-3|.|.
CASSLLSGLSGNTIYF
TGTGCCAGCAGCCTCCTATCAGGTCTCTCTGGAAACACCATATATTTT
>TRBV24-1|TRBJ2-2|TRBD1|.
CATSDFGQGARTGELFF
TGTGCCACCAGTGATTTTGGACAGGGGGCTAGGACCGGGGAGCTGTTTTTT
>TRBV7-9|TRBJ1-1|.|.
CASSLGTDPRQRSTEAFF
TGTGCCAGCAGCTTAGGGACAGACCCGAGACAACGGAGCACTGAAGCTTTCTTT
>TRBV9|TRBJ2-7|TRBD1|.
CASSAQGEPFYEQYF
TGTGCCAGCAGCGCGCAGGGGGAACCCTTCTACGAGCAGTACTTC
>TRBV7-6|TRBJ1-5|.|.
CASSPGPSQPQHF
TGTGCCAGCAGCCCCGGCCCCAGTCAGCCCCAGCATTTT
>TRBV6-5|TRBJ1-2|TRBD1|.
CASSTDRVHGYTF
TGTGCCAGCAGTACCGACAGGGTCCATGGCTACACCTTC
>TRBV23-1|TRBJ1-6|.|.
CASSQSGPGGNSPLHF
TGCGCCAGCAGTCAATCTGGGCCGGGAGGTAATTCACCCCTCCACTTT
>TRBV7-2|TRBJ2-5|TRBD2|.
CASSLASSGGAETQYF
TGTGCCAGCAGCTTAGCGTCTAGCGGGGGGGCGGAGACCCAGTACTTC
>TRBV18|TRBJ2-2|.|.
CASSHYDRKNTGELFF
TGTGCCAGCTCACACTACGACAGAAAGAACACCGGGGAGCTGTTTTTT
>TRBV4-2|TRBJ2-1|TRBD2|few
CASSQTLAGGYNEQFF
TGTGCCAGCAGCCAAACTCTAGCGGGGGGGTACAATGAGCAGTTCTTC
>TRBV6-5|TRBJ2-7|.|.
CASSYSWGQAYEQYF
TGTGCCAGCAGTTACAGCTGGGGTCAGGCCTACGAGCAGTACTTC
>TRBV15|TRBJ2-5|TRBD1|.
CATSRGGQEQETQYF
TGTGCCACCAGCAGAGGGGGACAGGAACAAGAGACCCAGTACTTC